The clone carrying this T cell receptor beta chain has at least ten counts. Antigen unknown. This record belongs to a study of T cell repertoires in cytomegalovirus infection. Study observations and caveats: Accumulated public TCR beta family frequency recognized individuals carrying CMV together with the relevant HLA.

Trimming took 5 bases from V and 2 from J; bases not matched to a gene: 1. Germline CDR1 reads SGHTA; CDR2 reads FQGNSA. This CDR3 has 13 residues. TCRdb fed the reads into MiXCR, producing one record per CDR3 protein. The sample includes around 300,000 distinct CDR3 sequences, 25% of them seen just once. The origin of this receptor is a human donor in good health (CMV status not recorded). Some clones in this sample may be carry-over from other donors' samples. Input material: PBMCs. The chain is built from TRBV7-2 and TRBJ2-3, with 7 bases lining up with TRBD2. This CDR3 is CASSRDYTDTQYF. The CDR3 region has the DNA TGTGCCAGCAGCCGGGACTACACAGATACGCAGTATTTT.